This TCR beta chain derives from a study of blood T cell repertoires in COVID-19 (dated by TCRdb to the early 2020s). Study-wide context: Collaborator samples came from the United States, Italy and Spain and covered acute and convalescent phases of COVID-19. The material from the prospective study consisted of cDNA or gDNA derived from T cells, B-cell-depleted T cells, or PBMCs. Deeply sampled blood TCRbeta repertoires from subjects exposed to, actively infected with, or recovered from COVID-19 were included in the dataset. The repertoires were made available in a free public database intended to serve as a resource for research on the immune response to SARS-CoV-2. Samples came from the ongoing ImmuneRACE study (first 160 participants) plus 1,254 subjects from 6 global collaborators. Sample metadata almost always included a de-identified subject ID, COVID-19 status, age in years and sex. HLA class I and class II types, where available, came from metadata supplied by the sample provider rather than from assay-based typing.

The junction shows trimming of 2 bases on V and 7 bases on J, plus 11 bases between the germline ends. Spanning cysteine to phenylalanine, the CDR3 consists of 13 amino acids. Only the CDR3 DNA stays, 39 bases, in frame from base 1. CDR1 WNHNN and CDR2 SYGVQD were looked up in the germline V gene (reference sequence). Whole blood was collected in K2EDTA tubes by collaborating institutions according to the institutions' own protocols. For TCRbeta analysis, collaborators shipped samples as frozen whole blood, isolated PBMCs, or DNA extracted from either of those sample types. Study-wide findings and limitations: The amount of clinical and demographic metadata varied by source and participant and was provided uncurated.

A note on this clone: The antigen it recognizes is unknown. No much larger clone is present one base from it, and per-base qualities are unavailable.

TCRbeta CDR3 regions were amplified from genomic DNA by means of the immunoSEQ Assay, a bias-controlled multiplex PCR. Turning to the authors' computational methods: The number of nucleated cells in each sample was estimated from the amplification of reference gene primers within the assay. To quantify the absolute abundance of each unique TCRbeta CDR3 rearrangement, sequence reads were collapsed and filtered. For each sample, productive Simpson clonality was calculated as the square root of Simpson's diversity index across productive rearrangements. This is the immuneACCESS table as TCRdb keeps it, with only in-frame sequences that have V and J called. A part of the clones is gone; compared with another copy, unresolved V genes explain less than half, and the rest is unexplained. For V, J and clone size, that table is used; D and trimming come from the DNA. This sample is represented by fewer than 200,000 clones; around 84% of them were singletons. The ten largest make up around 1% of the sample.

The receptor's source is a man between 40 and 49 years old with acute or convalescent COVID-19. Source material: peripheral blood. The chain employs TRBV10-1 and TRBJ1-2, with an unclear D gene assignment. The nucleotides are TGCGCCAGCAGTGAGGACACCGTATCTGGCTACACCTTC. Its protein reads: CASSEDTVSGYTF.